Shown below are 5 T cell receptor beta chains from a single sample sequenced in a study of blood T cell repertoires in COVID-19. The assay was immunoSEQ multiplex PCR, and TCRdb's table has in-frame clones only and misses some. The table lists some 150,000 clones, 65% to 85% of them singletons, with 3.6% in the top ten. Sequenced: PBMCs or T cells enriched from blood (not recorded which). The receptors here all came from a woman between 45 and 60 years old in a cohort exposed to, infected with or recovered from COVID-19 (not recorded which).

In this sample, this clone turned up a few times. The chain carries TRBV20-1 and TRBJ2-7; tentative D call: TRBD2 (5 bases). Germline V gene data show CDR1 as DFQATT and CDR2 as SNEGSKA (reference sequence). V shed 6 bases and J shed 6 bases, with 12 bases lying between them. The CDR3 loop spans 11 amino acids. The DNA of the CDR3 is TGCAGTGCCCCTCGGGAAGGCGAGCAGTACTTC. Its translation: CSAPREGEQYF.

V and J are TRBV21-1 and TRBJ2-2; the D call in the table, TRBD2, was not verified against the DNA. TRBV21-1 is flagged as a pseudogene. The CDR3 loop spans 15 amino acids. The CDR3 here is CASSKPTTNTGELFF. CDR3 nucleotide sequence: TGTGCCAGCAGCAAGCCGACTACCAACACCGGGGAGCTGTTTTTT.

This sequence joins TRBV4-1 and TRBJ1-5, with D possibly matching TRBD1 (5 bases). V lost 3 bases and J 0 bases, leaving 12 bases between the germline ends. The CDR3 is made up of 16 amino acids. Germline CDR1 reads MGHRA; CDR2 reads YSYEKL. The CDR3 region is CASSQGNRTSNQPQHF. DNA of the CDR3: TGCGCCAGCAGCCAGGGAAACAGGACTAGCAATCAGCCCCAGCATTTT.

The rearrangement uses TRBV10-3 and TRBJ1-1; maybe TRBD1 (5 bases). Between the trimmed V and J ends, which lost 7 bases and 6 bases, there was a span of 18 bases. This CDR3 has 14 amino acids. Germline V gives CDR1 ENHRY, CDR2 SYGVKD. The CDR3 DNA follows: TGTGCCATCATTTCGGACACGGATAAGGCTGAAGCTTTCTTT. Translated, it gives CAIISDTDKAEAFF.

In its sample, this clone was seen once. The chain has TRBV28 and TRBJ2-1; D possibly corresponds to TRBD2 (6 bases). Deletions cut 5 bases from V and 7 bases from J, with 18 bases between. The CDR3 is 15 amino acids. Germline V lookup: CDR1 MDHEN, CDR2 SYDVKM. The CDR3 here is CASSPSAGTINEQFF. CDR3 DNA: TGTGCCAGCAGTCCCTCCGCGGGAACGATTAATGAGCAGTTCTTC.